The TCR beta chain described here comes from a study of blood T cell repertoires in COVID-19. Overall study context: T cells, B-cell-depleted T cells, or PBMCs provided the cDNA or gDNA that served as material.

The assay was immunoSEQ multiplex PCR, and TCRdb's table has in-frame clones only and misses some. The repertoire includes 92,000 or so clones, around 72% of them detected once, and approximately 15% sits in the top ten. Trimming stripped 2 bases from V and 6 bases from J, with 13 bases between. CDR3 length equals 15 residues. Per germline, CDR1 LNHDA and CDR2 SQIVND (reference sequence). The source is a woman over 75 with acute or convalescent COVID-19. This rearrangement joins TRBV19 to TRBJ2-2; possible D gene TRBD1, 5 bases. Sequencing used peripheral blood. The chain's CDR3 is CASSITQGRAGELFF. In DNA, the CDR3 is TGTGCCAGTAGTATAACTCAGGGTAGAGCCGGGGAGCTGTTTTTT. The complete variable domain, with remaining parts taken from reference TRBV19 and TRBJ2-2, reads DGGITQSPKYLFRKEGQNVTLSCEQNLNHDAMYWYRQDPGQGLRLIYYSQIVNDFQKGDIAEGYSVSREKKESFPLTVTSAQKNPTAFYLCASSITQGRAGELFFGEGSRLTVL.